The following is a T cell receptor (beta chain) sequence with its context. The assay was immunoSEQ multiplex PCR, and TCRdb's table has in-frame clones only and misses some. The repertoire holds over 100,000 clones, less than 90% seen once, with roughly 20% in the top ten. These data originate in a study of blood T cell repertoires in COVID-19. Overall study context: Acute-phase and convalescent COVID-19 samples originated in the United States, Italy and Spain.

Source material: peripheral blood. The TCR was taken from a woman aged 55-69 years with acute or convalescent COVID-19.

The CDR3 nucleotides read TGCGCCAGCACCGCGACAGCGGGAACCGGGGAGCTGTTTTTT. It is translated as CASTATAGTGELFF. V usage is TRBV5-1 and J usage is TRBJ2-2; TRBD2 agrees at 7 bases. The CDR3 contains 14 residues. Germline V gene lookup returns CDR1 SGHRS and CDR2 YFSETQ. Trimming removed 6 bases from V and 5 bases from J; junction bases left unmatched: 7.